The 3 T cell receptor beta chains listed next were all sequenced from one sample in a study of neurological immune-mediated disorders. TCRdb re-called the 5' RACE reads with MiXCR, one entry per CDR3 protein. The data contain roughly 56,000 distinct CDR3 sequences, roughly 11% of them singletons. The specimen sequenced was PBMCs. The receptors shown here come from a man aged 60 to 75 in good health.

The sample holds many counts of this clonotype. The chain employs TRBV5-1 and TRBJ1-2; possible D gene TRBD1, 6 bases. The CDR3 spans 14 residues. Per the germline V gene, CDR1 is SGHRS and CDR2 is YFSETQ. Between the trimmed V and J ends, which lost 6 bases and 6 bases, there was a span of 18 bases. CDR3 in DNA: TGCGCCAGCAACAGGGCCCCCTTCGGAGATGGCTACACCTTC. Its translation is CASNRAPFGDGYTF. The whole variable domain, remainder taken from reference TRBV5-1 and TRBJ1-2, is KAGVTQTPRYLIKTRGQQVTLSCSPISGHRSVSWYQQTPGQGLQFLFEYFSETQRNKGNFPGRFSGRQFSNSRSEMNVSTLELGDSALYLCASNRAPFGDGYTFGSGTRLTVV.

This clonotype was observed many times. The V and J genes are TRBV6-6 and TRBJ2-3; D not certain. The V and J ends lost 6 bases and 5 bases respectively, with 12 bases between them. The germline V gene encodes CDR1 MNHNY and CDR2 SVGAGI (reference sequence). This CDR3 is 13 amino acids long. CDR3 in amino acids: CASRASAGDTQYF. DNA for the CDR3: TGTGCCAGCAGGGCGTCAGCTGGAGATACGCAGTATTTT.

This clonotype has ten or more counts. This CDR3 is CSARAGRVVYGYTF. CDR3 nucleotide sequence: TGCAGTGCTAGGGCTGGACGGGTGGTCTATGGCTACACCTTC. The chain employs TRBV20-1 and TRBJ1-2; D remains ambiguous. CDR3 length equals 14 residues. Germline V CDR1 and CDR2: DFQATT, SNEGSKA (reference sequence). Trimming took off 3 bases at V and 4 bases at J, with 15 bases between the two ends.